This T cell receptor beta chain was sequenced in a study of blood T cells in healthy people across ages. PCR was performed a second time for about 6 to 11 cycles using a sample-barcoded 5' primer and a J-beta primer mix. TCRdb analysed the 5' RACE reads with MiXCR anew, one entry per CDR3 protein. The sample gives hundreds of thousands of distinct CDR3 sequences, roughly 25% of which show up once; 2.5% to 3.5% is in the top ten. Only a few counts were recorded for this clonotype. In addition, the sample was reused for a study of T cells of mothers and their children.

The TCR sequence derives from a boy aged 5-17 years in good health. Sample: blood.

The CDR3 DNA sequence: TGTGCCAGCAGCCAAGAAGATGGAACTAGCGGGGGGGCAAATGAGCAGTTCTTC. This codes for CASSQEDGTSGGANEQFF. The chain recombines TRBV14 with TRBJ2-1; TRBD2 matches 13 bases. Losses at the gene ends were 0 bases for V and 7 bases for J; bases not matched to a gene: 9. CDR1 is SGHDN, CDR2 FVKESK, per germline. The CDR3 runs 18 residues.